Listed below are T cell receptor beta chains from one sample, sequenced in a study of CD8 T cell repertoires and HIV-1 epitope variants. Assay: immunoSEQ multiplex PCR; the TCRdb copy retains only in-frame clones and omits some. This repertoire shows some 5,000 clones, roughly 65% found once; its top ten account for approximately 41%. For these receptors, no antigen is known. Sample: cultured CD8+ T cells derived from PBMCs. Receptor source: a male donor with HIV. Both conserved end residues are part of each CDR3. A clone size is listed for some rows: how often the clone was seen (once, few, many), or a class if it is expanded.

>16|NA|TRBV13|TRBJ2-2
CASSTRGSGRTGELFF
>18|NA|TRBV4-3|TRBJ1-1
CASSPNRDRGLGDTEAFF
>15|NA|TRBV11-3|TRBJ2-3
CASSRREGVGDTQYF
>17|NA|TRBV5-1|TRBJ2-5
CASSPRRVSGGGETQYF
>14|NA|TRBV10-3|TRBJ2-7
CAISGVGNTYEQYF
>16|NA|TRBV28|TRBJ1-1
CASSLRDRGPLTEAFF
>17|NA|TRBV7-9|TRBJ2-2
CASSLPEEGANTGELFF
>14|NA|TRBV2|TRBJ2-1
CASILAGPYNEQFF
>17|few|TRBV5-6|TRBJ1-4
CASSLTAGTATNEKLFF
>12|NA|TRBV10-3|TRBJ1-1
CAISEGDTEAFF
>17|NA|TRBV7-9|TRBJ2-1
CASTLGIVYRTGDEQFF
>12|few|TRBV2|TRBJ2-7
CASSDDRAEQYF
>11|NA|TRBV7-8|TRBJ2-7
CASSLNYEQYF
>15|NA|TRBV28|TRBJ2-7
CASRGTGGRTYEQYF
>12|NA|TRBV5-1|TRBJ1-1
CASSGGAAEAFF
>12|NA|TRBV9|TRBJ2-3
CASSDPTDTQYF
>14|NA|TRBV7-9|TRBJ1-1
CASSATGDDTEAFF
>14|NA|TRBV7-3|TRBJ2-7
CASSPRAGHYEQYF
>15|once|TRBV11-2|TRBJ1-2
CASSLAQGDDYGYTF
>18|NA|TRBV10-3|TRBJ2-6
CAISGGQGAGSGANVLTF
>16|few|TRBV5-4|TRBJ2-2
CASSLVVGGSPGELFF
>15|few|TRBV4-2|TRBJ2-5
CASSQGGAGEETQYF
>13|NA|TRBV7-2|TRBJ1-2
CASSLNEGRGYTF
>14|once|TRBV13|TRBJ2-7
CASSLTQATYEQYF
>15|NA|TRBV7-9|TRBJ1-2
CASSSSGTANYGYTF
>12|few|TRBV11-2|TRBJ2-7
CASSFLDYEQYF
>11|NA|TRBV20-1|TRBJ2-1
CSVSLRNEQFF
>15|NA|TRBV4-3|TRBJ1-5
CASSQEQGEYQPQHF
>13|few|TRBV2|TRBJ1-3
CASSRGSGNTIYF
>16|NA|TRBV11-2|TRBJ2-5
CASSLDLTGSAETQYF
>17|NA|TRBV7-9|TRBJ2-1
CASSGDAGGYSYNEQFF
>13|NA|TRBV12-5|TRBJ2-2
CASARQGPGELFF
>14|NA|TRBV4-2|TRBJ2-2
CASSPDRNTGELFF
>14|few|TRBV30|TRBJ1-6
CAWRGQSNNSPLHF
>15|few|TRBV7-9|TRBJ2-7
CASSFRGEGLGEQYF
>16|NA|TRBV4-1|TRBJ2-7
CASSHAGGRYSYEQYF
>15|NA|TRBV7-9|TRBJ2-1
CASSLGQGLNNEQFF
>13|NA|TRBV7-9|TRBJ2-7
CASSQPGSYEQYF
>15|NA|TRBV5-6|TRBJ2-1
CASSLGVGGGYEQFF
>14|few|TRBV29-1|TRBJ1-4
CSVGVSATNEKLFF
>15|NA|TRBV5-4|TRBJ1-1
CASSSGQGGFGEAFF
>16|NA|TRBV7-9|TRBJ2-1
CASSLEGGRSYNEQFF